The rows below give T cell receptor beta chains drawn from one sample of a study of regulatory T cells in long-lasting Graves disease. TCRdb called the multiplex PCR reads again in MiXCR, with one record for every CDR3 protein. The table records 350,000 to 450,000 distinct CDR3 sequences, 12% of them present only once. This same sample was also part of a study on T cells in Graves' hyperthyroidism and ophthalmopathy.

Sequencing was performed on peripheral blood mononuclear cells (PBMCs), taken at new diagnosis, from a patient treated with antithyroid drugs. All receptors come from a woman aged 18 to 35 with Graves disease. Each CDR3 is given with its conserved first and last residue. A D gene is named only where the DNA matches it firmly.

D gene: .; J gene: TRBJ2-5; V gene: TRBV12-5; CDR3 protein: CASGPSGGQETQYF
D gene: .; J gene: TRBJ1-1; V gene: TRBV7-2; CDR3 protein: CASSFWSWSMPTEAFF
D gene: TRBD1; J gene: TRBJ1-1; V gene: TRBV7-9; CDR3 protein: CASSLTGTGYRFTEAFF
D gene: TRBD1; J gene: TRBJ2-5; V gene: TRBV28; CDR3 protein: CASSSPGQGWAKETQYF
D gene: .; J gene: TRBJ1-4; V gene: TRBV6-5; CDR3 protein: CASSYSRPNHAPNEKLFF
D gene: TRBD1; J gene: TRBJ1-5; V gene: TRBV7-9; CDR3 protein: CASSEGTGGVQPQHF
D gene: .; J gene: TRBJ2-1; V gene: TRBV29-1; CDR3 protein: CSVRGMDEQFF
D gene: .; J gene: TRBJ2-2; V gene: TRBV20-1; CDR3 protein: CSARDPYANTGELFF
D gene: TRBD2; J gene: TRBJ2-1; V gene: TRBV20-1; CDR3 protein: CSARAAGGYNEQFF
D gene: .; J gene: TRBJ1-6; V gene: TRBV6-1; CDR3 protein: CASSRPGKSPLHF
D gene: .; J gene: TRBJ1-5; V gene: TRBV7-8; CDR3 protein: CASSLFGNQPQHF
D gene: .; J gene: TRBJ1-1; V gene: TRBV12-3/TRBV12-4; CDR3 protein: CASTWRGRRRALNTEAFF
D gene: .; J gene: TRBJ1-1; V gene: TRBV20-1; CDR3 protein: CSARSDITGEAFF
D gene: .; J gene: TRBJ1-2; V gene: TRBV18; CDR3 protein: CASSQKAGTYYGYTF
D gene: TRBD2; J gene: TRBJ2-5; V gene: TRBV20-1; CDR3 protein: CSAKRLAGGGFKETQYF
D gene: .; J gene: TRBJ2-2; V gene: TRBV28; CDR3 protein: CFTGNQNTGELFF
D gene: .; J gene: TRBJ2-1; V gene: TRBV10-1; CDR3 protein: CASSASSSSYNEQFF
D gene: TRBD2; J gene: TRBJ2-1; V gene: TRBV4-2; CDR3 protein: CASSPRPSGVYSYNEQFF
D gene: TRBD2; J gene: TRBJ2-7; V gene: TRBV20-1; CDR3 protein: CSVRRAGASYEQYF
D gene: .; J gene: TRBJ2-7; V gene: TRBV5-6; CDR3 protein: CASSLFSPPGDYEQYF
D gene: TRBD1; J gene: TRBJ1-1; V gene: TRBV11-2; CDR3 protein: CATHRGVEAFF
D gene: TRBD2; J gene: TRBJ2-7; V gene: TRBV27; CDR3 protein: CASSFTSGGYEQYF
D gene: .; J gene: TRBJ2-1; V gene: TRBV2; CDR3 protein: CASSGTRGDRVRFGEQFF
D gene: TRBD2; J gene: TRBJ2-3; V gene: TRBV12-3/TRBV12-4; CDR3 protein: CASSLRAGGTSSTDTQYF
D gene: .; J gene: TRBJ2-1; V gene: TRBV20-1; CDR3 protein: CSARKRSNEQFF
D gene: .; J gene: TRBJ2-2; V gene: TRBV20-1; CDR3 protein: CSARSPGTGQGNTGELFF
D gene: TRBD2; J gene: TRBJ2-2; V gene: TRBV7-8; CDR3 protein: CASSPPGSGSLSTGELFF
D gene: .; J gene: TRBJ1-2; V gene: TRBV4-3; CDR3 protein: CASSQDWGNPYGYTF
D gene: TRBD1; J gene: TRBJ1-4; V gene: TRBV5-1; CDR3 protein: CASSSGTVREKLFF
D gene: .; J gene: TRBJ2-4; V gene: TRBV12-3/TRBV12-4; CDR3 protein: CASRGLGTPSVQYF
D gene: .; J gene: TRBJ1-1; V gene: TRBV5-1; CDR3 protein: CASSLDQGFTEAFF
D gene: .; J gene: TRBJ2-3; V gene: TRBV6-5; CDR3 protein: CASSYFRDTQYF
D gene: TRBD2; J gene: TRBJ2-7; V gene: TRBV7-2; CDR3 protein: CASSFGLAGAYEQYF
D gene: .; J gene: TRBJ2-1; V gene: TRBV7-2; CDR3 protein: CASSLVSGRRHEQFF
D gene: .; J gene: TRBJ1-2; V gene: TRBV20-1; CDR3 protein: CSASWGKNGYTF
D gene: .; J gene: TRBJ2-3; V gene: TRBV7-9; CDR3 protein: CASSEGQGTQYF
D gene: TRBD2; J gene: TRBJ2-7; V gene: TRBV6-1; CDR3 protein: CASTSDGGEGNYEQYF
D gene: TRBD2; J gene: TRBJ2-2; V gene: TRBV19; CDR3 protein: CASSPRGLLTGELFF
D gene: .; J gene: TRBJ2-3; V gene: TRBV20-1; CDR3 protein: CRGTGDSDTQYF
D gene: .; J gene: TRBJ2-1; V gene: TRBV7-2; CDR3 protein: CASMPGLVKVNEQFF
D gene: .; J gene: TRBJ1-1; V gene: TRBV7-9; CDR3 protein: CASRVSNTEAFF
D gene: .; J gene: TRBJ2-3; V gene: TRBV5-6; CDR3 protein: CASSFGGFPDTQYF
D gene: .; J gene: TRBJ2-5; V gene: TRBV10-3; CDR3 protein: CAIGYAARGGETQYF
D gene: TRBD2; J gene: TRBJ2-1; V gene: TRBV7-6; CDR3 protein: CASSPKGGSGGYNEQFF
D gene: TRBD2; J gene: TRBJ2-1; V gene: TRBV11-1; CDR3 protein: CASSLGTSGILQFF
D gene: TRBD1; J gene: TRBJ2-3; V gene: TRBV20-1; CDR3 protein: CSAQRDRGRDTQYF
D gene: TRBD1; J gene: TRBJ1-5; V gene: TRBV5-1; CDR3 protein: CASSLEGQGPPQHF
D gene: .; J gene: TRBJ2-1; V gene: TRBV6-1; CDR3 protein: CASSTASYNEQFF
D gene: TRBD2; J gene: TRBJ2-5; V gene: TRBV7-3; CDR3 protein: CASSSTGTSGEEQYF
D gene: TRBD2; J gene: TRBJ2-3; V gene: TRBV27; CDR3 protein: CASGRLADSTDTQYF
D gene: .; J gene: TRBJ2-7; V gene: TRBV19; CDR3 protein: CASSFAVASYEQYF
D gene: TRBD2; J gene: TRBJ2-7; V gene: TRBV30; CDR3 protein: CAWSVSSGNEQYF
D gene: .; J gene: TRBJ1-1; V gene: TRBV14; CDR3 protein: CASSQDRLPAGGRTEAFF
D gene: .; J gene: TRBJ1-2; V gene: TRBV7-2; CDR3 protein: CASSLFTPYGYTF
D gene: .; J gene: TRBJ2-3; V gene: TRBV5-8; CDR3 protein: CASSLIPLPTDTQYF
D gene: .; J gene: TRBJ2-2; V gene: TRBV7-2; CDR3 protein: CASSIIQGNTGELFF
D gene: TRBD2; J gene: TRBJ2-5; V gene: TRBV7-2; CDR3 protein: CASSSLAGSASGETQYF